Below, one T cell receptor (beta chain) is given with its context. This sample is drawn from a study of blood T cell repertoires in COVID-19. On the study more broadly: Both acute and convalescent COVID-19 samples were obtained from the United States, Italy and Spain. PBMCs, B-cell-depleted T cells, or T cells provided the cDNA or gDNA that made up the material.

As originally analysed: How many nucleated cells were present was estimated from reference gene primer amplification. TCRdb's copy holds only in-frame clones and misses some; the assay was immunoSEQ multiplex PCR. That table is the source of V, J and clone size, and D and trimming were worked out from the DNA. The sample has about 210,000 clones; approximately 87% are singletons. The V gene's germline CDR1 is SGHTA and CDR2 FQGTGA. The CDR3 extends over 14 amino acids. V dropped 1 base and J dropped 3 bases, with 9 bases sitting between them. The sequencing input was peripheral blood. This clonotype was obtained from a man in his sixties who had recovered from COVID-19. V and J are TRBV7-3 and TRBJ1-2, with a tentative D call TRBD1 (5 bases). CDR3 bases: TGTGCCAGCAGCTTAAGCCAGGGCCACTATGGCTACACCTTC. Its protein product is CASSLSQGHYGYTF.